One sample yielded the 25 T cell receptor beta chains listed below, sequenced in a study of persistence of HIV-infected CD4 T cells. The stimulus was lysate of CMV-infected fibroblasts, 9 to 10 ug/mL. CD4+ T cells upregulating both CD40 ligand and CD69 were sorted as responding cells. The antigens for these receptors are not known. This was the immunoSEQ version 4 assay in survey mode. The method was immunoSEQ multiplex PCR; TCRdb's version includes in-frame clones alone and lacks a portion of them. The sample includes approximately 20,000 clones, around 82% seen only once; the top ten take roughly 7.1%. Here the sequenced sample was CD4+ T cells sorted from PBMCs after approximately 19-hour stimulation, taken from a patient who received antiretroviral therapy. Source of these receptors: an adult man with HIV who was CMV-seropositive.

The V and J genes are TRBV7-2 and TRBJ1-2; a weak D match, TRBD1 (5 bases). The CDR3 is made up of 13 amino acids. From germline, CDR1 is SGHTA and CDR2 FQGNSA. V was shortened by 1 base and J by 7 bases, with 10 bases between the two germline ends. Written as DNA, the CDR3 is TGTGCCAGCAGCTTAGGGGGAGGGACTGGCTACACCTTC. Translation gives CASSLGGGTGYTF.

The chain combines TRBV4-2 with TRBJ1-3; the D gene is possibly TRBD1 (6 bases). Trimming stripped 0 bases from V and 5 bases from J, with 8 bases between. The CDR3 consists of 14 residues. The germline CDR1 and CDR2 sequences are LGHNA and YNFKEQ. As DNA, the CDR3 is TGTGCCAGCAGCCAAGATACAGGGAGAAACACCATATATTTT. Translating it yields CASSQDTGRNTIYF.

The chain combines TRBV27 with TRBJ2-3; the D gene is possibly TRBD2 (7 bases). Germline CDR1 MNHEY, CDR2 SMNVEV (reference sequence). CDR3 length: 18 amino acids. Trimming left V 7 bases short and J 0 bases short, with 23 bases between. The CDR3 is CASKGGKIRTPSTDTQYF. CDR3 sequence (DNA): TGTGCCAGCAAGGGGGGGAAAATTAGAACACCTAGCACAGATACGCAGTATTTT.

This chain connects TRBV4-1 to TRBJ2-7, with no clear D. Trimming took off 2 bases at V and 0 bases at J, with 8 bases between the two ends. CDR1 and CDR2 from the germline V gene are MGHRA and YSYEKL. The CDR3 has 14 amino acids. The CDR3 protein is CASSQTDTSYEQYF. CDR3 sequence (DNA): TGCGCCAGCAGCCAAACCGACACCTCCTACGAGCAGTACTTC.

The rearrangement links TRBV6-1 to TRBJ1-1, with a possible D match to TRBD1 (5 bases). The CDR3 contains 16 residues. Germline assignment: CDR1 MNHNS and CDR2 SASEGT. V was clipped by 1 base and J by 1 base, with 13 bases between them. Written as DNA, the CDR3 is TGTGCCAGCAGTGAAGGGGTTGGGCAGGGGAACACTGAAGCTTTCTTT. Its translation: CASSEGVGQGNTEAFF.

The chain has TRBV7-9 and TRBJ1-2, with 11 positions matching TRBD1. The CDR3 consists of 14 residues. With V trimmed by 4 bases and J by 3 bases, 1 base remained unmatched. From germline, CDR1 is SEHNR and CDR2 FQNEAQ (reference sequence). This CDR3 is CASSSGQGDYGYTF. The CDR3 nucleotides are TGTGCCAGCAGCTCGGGACAGGGGGACTATGGCTACACCTTC.

This chain joins TRBV12-3 or TRBV12-4 and TRBJ1-3; no firm D call. CDR3 length equals 13 residues. V lost 5 bases to trimming and J lost 4 bases, with 9 bases between them. The CDR3 nucleotides read TGTGCCAGCAGTGGACTTCTCGGAAACACCATATATTTT. Protein product: CASSGLLGNTIYF.

The V and J genes are TRBV30 and TRBJ1-1; no firm D call. V lost 2 bases, J lost 6 bases, and 13 bases lay in between. The CDR3 totals 13 residues. Germline assignment: CDR1 GTSNPN and CDR2 SVGIG (reference sequence). The CDR3 region is CAWSPGPGAEAFF. DNA of the CDR3: TGTGCCTGGAGTCCCGGACCCGGGGCTGAAGCTTTCTTT.

To note about this clone: Other DNA sequences within the sample encode an identical CDR3. This sequence joins TRBV19 and TRBJ2-7; 7 nucleotides line up with TRBD2. Germline V gene sequence: CDR1 LNHDA, CDR2 SQIVND (reference sequence). With 2 bases clipped from V and 6 bases from J, the junction kept 10 bases outside the gene matches. This CDR3 is 15 amino acids long. This CDR3 is CASSISGAQGIEQYF. The DNA for the CDR3 is TGTGCCAGTAGTATAAGCGGGGCCCAAGGGATCGAGCAGTACTTC.

The rearrangement joins TRBV25-1 to TRBJ1-6; weak D call: TRBD1 (5 bases). Between the trimmed V and J ends, which lost 4 bases and 11 bases, there was a span of 12 bases. The CDR3 loop spans 13 amino acids. In germline, CDR1 is MGHDK, CDR2 SYGVNS. CDR3 sequence reads: CASSAPQGPPLHF. DNA of the CDR3: TGTGCCAGCAGTGCCCCTCAGGGTCCACCCCTCCACTTT.

The rearrangement links TRBV7-9 to TRBJ1-4, with TRBD1 matching 7 bases. J gave up 7 bases and V 1 base, and 6 bases lay outside the gene matches. The V gene's germline CDR1 is SEHNR and CDR2 FQNEAQ (reference sequence). This CDR3 is 15 amino acids long. This chain's CDR3 is CASSLEAGGSEKLFF. CDR3 bases: TGTGCCAGCAGCTTAGAGGCAGGGGGGAGTGAAAAACTGTTTTTT.

This clone is medium-sized (0.01 to 0.1%) by share. The chain links TRBV5-1 to TRBJ2-3; D perhaps matches TRBD1 (6 bases). Germline V gives CDR1 SGHRS, CDR2 YFSETQ. This CDR3 is built from 13 residues. The V gene lost 1 base and the J gene lost 4 bases, with 7 bases spanning the gap. The CDR3 DNA reads as TGCGCCAGCAGCTTGAACAGGGCAGATACGCAGTATTTT. This translates into CASSLNRADTQYF.

This clone qualifies as medium-sized. The V call is TRBV10-3, the J call TRBJ1-5; D not resolved. V was cut by 6 bases and J by 3 bases, with 12 bases left in between. This CDR3 spans 14 amino acids. Germline CDR1 ENHRY, CDR2 SYGVKD. The CDR3: CAISPALDNQPQHF. The CDR3 region has the DNA TGTGCCATCAGCCCCGCATTGGACAATCAGCCCCAGCATTTT.

This chain links TRBV7-9 with TRBJ1-4; 8 bases are a match to TRBD1. Per the germline V gene, CDR1 is SEHNR and CDR2 is FQNEAQ (reference sequence). The junction had 6 bases not matched to a gene; V was cut back by 4 bases and J by 8 bases. The CDR3 contains 14 residues. The chain's CDR3 is CASSSRGLVEKLFF. The CDR3 DNA reads TGTGCCAGCAGCTCCAGGGGGCTGGTAGAAAAACTGTTTTTT.

The chain employs TRBV28 and TRBJ1-2, with D possibly being TRBD1 (5 bases). From germline, CDR1 is MDHEN and CDR2 SYDVKM. The CDR3 extends over 14 amino acids. The ends were cut back, 2 bases at V and 5 bases at J, with 12 bases in the middle. CDR3: CASSLEAGRYGYTF. The CDR3 DNA sequence: TGTGCCAGCAGTTTAGAAGCAGGGAGGTATGGCTACACCTTC.

The chain combines TRBV15 with TRBJ1-2; D gene ambiguous. Trimming shortened V by 5 bases and J by 6 bases, and 16 bases separated the two germline ends. Germline-derived CDR1 and CDR2 are LNHNV and YYDKDF (reference sequence). The CDR3 is made up of 14 amino acids. CDR3 nucleotide sequence: TGTGCCACCAGCGAGATACAGAGGGCGGATGGCTACACCTTC. As protein: CATSEIQRADGYTF.

The chain combines TRBV4-1 with TRBJ2-7, with TRBD1 as a possible D gene (7 bases). V was cut by 1 base and J by 0 bases, with 19 bases left in between. Germline-derived CDR1 and CDR2 are MGHRA and YSYEKL. The CDR3 loop spans 18 amino acids. The CDR3 sequence is CASSQGPRSQGGSYEQYF. The CDR3 bases are TGCGCCAGCAGCCAAGGGCCCCGCTCCCAGGGGGGCTCCTACGAGCAGTACTTC.

CDR3 region: CASSSGQSNYGYTF. DNA for the CDR3: TGCGCCAGCAGCTCGGGACAGTCTAACTATGGCTACACCTTC. The V gene is TRBV5-1, the J gene TRBJ1-2, with 7 bases aligning to TRBD1. This CDR3 is built from 14 residues. The V segment lost 3 bases and the J segment 0 bases; nucleotides outside the gene matches: 2. Germline V lookup: CDR1 SGHRS, CDR2 YFSETQ.

V gene TRBV2 combines with J gene TRBJ2-7; TRBD1 matches 9 bases. Germline V gives CDR1 SNHLY, CDR2 FYNNEI. The CDR3 length is 15 residues. The V gene end was trimmed by 8 bases and the J gene end by 7 bases; junction bases not matched to a gene: 15. DNA for the CDR3: TGTGCCAGCGGTTCCTCGGGACAGGGAGGCGGAGAGCAGTACTTC. This gives the protein CASGSSGQGGGEQYF.

The V call is TRBV28, the J call TRBJ2-7; D ambiguous. CDR1 and CDR2 (germline): MDHEN, SYDVKM. This CDR3 spans 12 amino acids. With 3 bases removed from V and 3 bases from J, the gap between germline ends came to 6 bases. Written as DNA, the CDR3 is TGTGCCAGCAGTTTTGGGCGCTACGAGCAGTACTTC. Amino acids: CASSFGRYEQYF.

A word on this clone: A read error may produce the germline difference seen at one junction end. Other DNA sequences in this sample translate to the same CDR3. The CDR3 is CASNRQGNSNQPQHF. For the CDR3, the DNA is TGTGCCAGCAATAGACAGGGAAATAGCAATCAGCCCCAACATTTT. The gene calls are TRBV28 and TRBJ1-5, with 7 bases identical to TRBD1. This CDR3 has 15 residues. From germline, CDR1 is MDHEN and CDR2 SYDVKM.

The DNA for the CDR3 is TGCGCCAGCAGCCCCTCCGGGACTAGCGGGGGGGCCGATCGCACAGATACGCAGTATTTT. Protein sequence: CASSPSGTSGGADRTDTQYF. The gene calls are TRBV4-1 and TRBJ2-3, with 16 bases matching TRBD2. Germline-derived CDR1 and CDR2 are MGHRA and YSYEKL. Losses at the gene ends were 4 bases for V and 1 base for J; bases not matched to a gene: 11. The CDR3 consists of 20 residues.

This rearrangement joins TRBV5-1 to TRBJ1-1, with D possibly being TRBD1 (6 bases). The V end lost 5 bases, the J end lost 0 bases, and 8 bases lay between the germline ends. The CDR3 has 13 amino acids. Per the germline V gene, CDR1 is SGHRS and CDR2 is YFSETQ. The chain's CDR3 is CASRQGVNTEAFF. The CDR3 nucleotides read TGCGCCAGCAGACAGGGAGTGAACACTGAAGCTTTCTTT.

A single count supports this clone. This chain connects TRBV7-9 to TRBJ2-1; D possibly corresponds to TRBD1 (6 bases). Germline CDR1 reads SEHNR; CDR2 reads FQNEAQ (reference sequence). This CDR3 comprises 14 residues. V was shortened by 5 bases and J by 1 base, with 9 bases between the two germline ends. Here the CDR3 DNA reads TGTGCCAGCAGCAGGACAGCATCCTACAATGAGCAGTTCTTC. Translating gives CASSRTASYNEQFF.

This clone was seen a single time. The chain combines TRBV6-5 with TRBJ2-1; TRBD1 matches 10 bases. The germline V gene encodes CDR1 MNHEY and CDR2 SVGAGI. After removal of 2 bases from V and 7 bases from J, the junction contained 5 bases not matched to a gene. There are 15 residues in the CDR3. The CDR3 bases are TGTGCCAGCAGTTACCAGGACAGGGGGTGGAATGAGCAGTTCTTC. Translating gives CASSYQDRGWNEQFF.